Shown below are 24 T cell receptor beta chains from a single sample sequenced in a study of blood T cell repertoires in COVID-19. The table came from immunoSEQ multiplex PCR; TCRdb's copy has only in-frame clones and leaves some out. The data hold over 120,000 clones, with 75% to 90% observed a single time. Material: peripheral blood. These receptors were taken from a man aged 45-65 years who had recovered from COVID-19.

The rearrangement links TRBV4-3 to TRBJ1-2, with TRBD1 identical over 10 bases. Germline loops: CDR1 LGHNA, CDR2 YSLEER. The CDR3 covers 15 residues. V shed 0 bases, J shed 4 bases, and the junction held 2 bases outside the gene matches. CDR3 loop: CASSQEWTGGYGYTF. As DNA, the CDR3 is TGCGCCAGCAGCCAAGAATGGACAGGGGGCTATGGCTACACCTTC.

V gene TRBV5-1 combines with J gene TRBJ2-7; D unclear. V was trimmed by 2 bases and J by 7 bases, leaving 13 bases between them. Germline V gene lookup returns CDR1 SGHRS and CDR2 YFSETQ. The CDR3 consists of 13 residues. CDR3 sequence: CASSFGLSREQYF. The CDR3 nucleotides read TGCGCCAGCAGCTTTGGCCTTTCGCGGGAGCAGTACTTC.

The rearrangement uses TRBV27 and TRBJ1-5; 8 positions agree with TRBD1. J lost 5 bases, V lost 8 bases, and 8 bases had no gene match. CDR3 size: 14 residues. Germline assignment: CDR1 MNHEY and CDR2 SMNVEV (reference sequence). CDR3 nucleotides: TGTGCCAGCGGGGACGGACAGGGTGATCAGCCCCAGCATTTT. Its translation is CASGDGQGDQPQHF.

The chain recombines TRBV18 with TRBJ1-6, with TRBD1 matching over 8 bases. Trimming took 3 bases from V and 8 from J; bases not matched to a gene: 12. Germline lookup yields CDR1 KGHSH and CDR2 LQKENI. There are 17 residues in the CDR3. Here the CDR3 DNA reads TGTGCCAGCTCACCGGAACGACAGGGGTGGGGGGATTCACCCCTCCACTTT. Its translation is CASSPERQGWGDSPLHF.

This clone was counted between two and nine times. The CDR3 sequence is CASSPRDRPYEQYF. The CDR3 coding sequence is TGTGCCAGCAGCCCCCGGGACAGACCCTACGAGCAGTACTTC. V and J are TRBV11-3 and TRBJ2-7; TRBD1 agrees at 7 bases. After removal of 5 bases from V and 2 bases from J, the junction contained 6 bases not matched to a gene. Germline assignment: CDR1 SGHNT and CDR2 YENEEA. This CDR3 is built from 14 residues.

The chain carries TRBV10-1 and TRBJ1-1, with TRBD1 identical over 9 bases. Per the germline V gene, CDR1 is WNHNN and CDR2 is SYGVQD (reference sequence). The CDR3 totals 15 residues. The V gene end was trimmed by 6 bases and the J gene end by 4 bases; junction bases not matched to a gene: 9. Written as DNA, the CDR3 is TGCGCCAGCAGCCCTAACAAGGGACAGGGCACTGAAGCTTTCTTT. The encoded protein is CASSPNKGQGTEAFF.

J is TRBJ1-5 and V is TRBV6-1, with D tentatively TRBD1 (5 bases). V was trimmed by 1 base and J by 7 bases, leaving 26 bases between them. The V gene's germline CDR1 is MNHNS and CDR2 SASEGT. The CDR3 is made up of 19 amino acids. CDR3 nucleotides: TGTGCCAGCAGTGAAGGGTTGGTCAGGGTCGGAGTAACGGGCCAGCCCCAGCATTTT. This codes for CASSEGLVRVGVTGQPQHF.

The chain is built from TRBV15 and TRBJ1-2; D unresolved. The V end lost 0 bases, the J end lost 7 bases, and 18 bases lay between the germline ends. The CDR3 covers 16 residues. Germline V gene sequence: CDR1 LNHNV, CDR2 YYDKDF (reference sequence). CDR3: CATSRDLGGSPGGYTF. The CDR3 nucleotides read TGTGCCACCAGCAGAGATCTCGGCGGATCTCCGGGTGGCTACACCTTC.

For the CDR3, the DNA is TGTGCCAGCAGTGAAGCGCTAACAGGGGTCGGCTACACCTTC. Protein product: CASSEALTGVGYTF. This chain connects TRBV6-1 to TRBJ1-2, with 7 bases identical to TRBD1. V lost 0 bases and J lost 8; bases outside the gene matches: 6. CDR3 length: 14 amino acids. Germline V gene sequence: CDR1 MNHNS, CDR2 SASEGT.

J is TRBJ2-1 and V is TRBV6-5; perhaps TRBD1 as D (5 bases). There are 13 residues in the CDR3. Per germline, CDR1 MNHEY and CDR2 SVGAGI. Trimming took 10 bases from V and 4 from J, leaving 14 bases between them. The CDR3 DNA is TGTGCCACCACGCAGGGCTCTTACAATGAGCAGTTCTTC. It encodes CATTQGSYNEQFF.

The genes are TRBV6-1 and TRBJ2-1, with 13 bases that match TRBD2. J lost 4 bases, V lost 4 bases, and 4 bases had no gene match. Germline CDR1 is MNHNS and CDR2 is SASEGT. The CDR3 extends over 16 amino acids. The CDR3, as DNA: TGTGCCAGCAGTGCTGGACTAGCGGGGGTATACAATGAGCAGTTCTTC. It yields the protein CASSAGLAGVYNEQFF.

The V gene is TRBV30, the J gene TRBJ1-6; 8 bases align to TRBD1. CDR3 length equals 15 residues. Germline lookup yields CDR1 GTSNPN and CDR2 SVGIG (reference sequence). Trimming removed 0 bases from V and 10 bases from J; junction bases left unmatched: 8. The chain's CDR3 is CAWSVRQGAGSPLHF. The CDR3 DNA reads as TGTGCCTGGAGTGTACGCCAGGGGGCAGGGTCACCCCTCCACTTT. Together with reference TRBV30 and TRBJ1-6, the CDR3 gives the full variable domain: SQTIHQWPATLVQPVGSPLSLECTVEGTSNPNLYWYRQAAGRGLQLLFYSVGIGQISSEVPQNLSASRPQDRQFILSSKKLLLSDSGFYLCAWSVRQGAGSPLHFGNGTRLTVT.

The V gene is TRBV6-6, the J gene TRBJ2-3; D is undetermined. This CDR3 has 14 amino acids. V was trimmed by 3 bases and J by 2 bases, leaving 9 bases between them. Germline-derived CDR1 and CDR2 are MNHNY and SVGAGI (reference sequence). CDR3 sequence (DNA): TGTGCCAGCAGTTATACCATCTACACAGATACGCAGTATTTT. This sequence encodes CASSYTIYTDTQYF.

CDR3 sequence: CSASGSGGPYSYEQYF. In DNA, the CDR3 is TGCAGTGCTAGTGGTAGCGGGGGCCCCTACTCCTACGAGCAGTACTTC. The V and J genes are TRBV20-1 and TRBJ2-7; 9 nucleotides agree with TRBD2. The germline V gene has CDR1 DFQATT and CDR2 SNEGSKA (reference sequence). The J segment lost 0 bases and the V segment lost 3 bases, leaving 9 bases of the junction unmatched. This CDR3 region has 16 residues.

The rearrangement uses TRBV6-6 and TRBJ1-2; D gene unclear. This CDR3 region has 15 residues. CDR1 and CDR2 (germline): MNHNY, SVGAGI (reference sequence). Trimming took 0 bases from V and 5 from J, leaving 13 bases between them. CDR3 sequence reads: CASSYSLERAYGYTF. In DNA form, the CDR3 reads TGTGCCAGCAGTTACTCCTTGGAGAGGGCTTATGGCTACACCTTC.

This chain connects TRBV10-3 to TRBJ1-1; 10 bases agree with TRBD1. V gave up 6 bases and J gave up 5 bases; unmatched junction bases: 6. This CDR3 has 14 residues. Germline V lookup: CDR1 ENHRY, CDR2 SYGVKD. Here the CDR3 DNA reads TGTGCCATCAGGGGGACAGGGGAGGGTACTGAAGCTTTCTTT. This gives the protein CAIRGTGEGTEAFF.

V is TRBV13 and J is TRBJ2-1, with a tentative D call TRBD2 (7 bases). V dropped 5 bases and J dropped 3 bases, with 17 bases sitting between them. This CDR3 contains 16 residues. In germline, CDR1 is PRHDT, CDR2 FYEKMQ (reference sequence). Here the CDR3 reads CASSRGGGPGYNEQFF. DNA of the CDR3: TGTGCCAGCAGCAGAGGGGGGGGGCCCGGCTACAATGAGCAGTTCTTC.

The V gene is TRBV5-6, the J gene TRBJ2-3; no definite D call. Trimming removed 1 base at V and 1 base at J, with 16 bases between. The CDR3 is made up of 17 amino acids. The germline CDR1 and CDR2 sequences are SGHDT and YYEEEE. CDR3 sequence (DNA): TGTGCCAGCAGCTTGCAGGCCCCCTTTAGAGGCACAGATACGCAGTATTTT. It codes for CASSLQAPFRGTDTQYF.

The chain couples TRBV3-1 (or the pseudogene TRBV3-2) to TRBJ2-7; 7 bases match TRBD2. The CDR3 length is 14 residues. V lost 3 bases and J lost 3; bases outside the gene matches: 5. From germline, CDR1 is LGHDT and CDR2 YNNKEL (reference sequence). In nucleotides, the CDR3 is TGTGCCAGCAGCCAGGGGGGGGGAAACTACGAGCAGTACTTC. Translating gives CASSQGGGNYEQYF.

This clone was observed a single time. The chain has TRBV9 and TRBJ1-6; 9 bases match TRBD1. The CDR3 extends over 11 amino acids. After removal of 4 bases from V and 16 bases from J, the junction contained 3 bases not matched to a gene. Germline V CDR1 and CDR2: SGDLS, YYNGEE. The CDR3 DNA follows: TGTGCCAGCAGCTCGGGACAGGGACTCCACTTT. It encodes CASSSGQGLHF. Drawing the rest from reference TRBV9 and TRBJ1-6, the complete variable domain is DSGVTQTPKHLITATGQRVTLRCSPRSGDLSVYWYQQSLDQGLQFLIQYYNGEERAKGNILERFSAQQFPDLHSELNLSSLELGDSALYFCASSSGQGLHFGNGTRLTVT.

The CDR3 DNA follows: TGTGCCAGCAGTTATTTGGCAGGGTCACTGACTGTGTCCCAGCATTTT. Its translation: CASSYLAGSLTVSQHF. J is TRBJ1-5 and V is TRBV6-2 or TRBV6-3; a possible D gene is TRBD1 (5 bases). Germline CDR1 and CDR2: MNHEY and SVGEGT. The CDR3 runs to 16 residues. The V end was cut by 3 bases, the J end by 11 bases, with 23 bases between.

V is TRBV7-2 and J is TRBJ2-3, with no clear D. CDR3 length: 12 amino acids. CDR1 is SGHTA and CDR2 is FQGNSA in the germline V gene. Trimming removed 3 bases at V and 3 bases at J, with 4 bases between. The CDR3 spells CASSFYTDTQYF. The CDR3 DNA reads as TGTGCCAGCAGCTTTTATACAGATACGCAGTATTTT.

In this sample, this clone turned up once. J is TRBJ2-4 and V is TRBV11-3; no reliable D call. Germline CDR1 reads SGHNT; CDR2 reads YENEEA. Between the trimmed V and J ends, which lost 5 bases and 0 bases, there was a span of 11 bases. CDR3 length: 15 residues. The DNA of the CDR3 is TGTGCCAGCAGCCCTATCGCCCTAGCCAAAAACATTCAGTACTTC. This codes for CASSPIALAKNIQYF.

The chain recombines TRBV6-5 with TRBJ1-1, with no clear D. The CDR3 is made up of 14 amino acids. Germline V gene sequence: CDR1 MNHEY, CDR2 SVGAGI. The V end lost 6 bases, the J end lost 1 base, and 12 bases lay between the germline ends. The CDR3 DNA follows: TGTGCCAGCAGCAGTCTTATAAAGAACACTGAAGCTTTCTTT. The encoded protein is CASSSLIKNTEAFF.